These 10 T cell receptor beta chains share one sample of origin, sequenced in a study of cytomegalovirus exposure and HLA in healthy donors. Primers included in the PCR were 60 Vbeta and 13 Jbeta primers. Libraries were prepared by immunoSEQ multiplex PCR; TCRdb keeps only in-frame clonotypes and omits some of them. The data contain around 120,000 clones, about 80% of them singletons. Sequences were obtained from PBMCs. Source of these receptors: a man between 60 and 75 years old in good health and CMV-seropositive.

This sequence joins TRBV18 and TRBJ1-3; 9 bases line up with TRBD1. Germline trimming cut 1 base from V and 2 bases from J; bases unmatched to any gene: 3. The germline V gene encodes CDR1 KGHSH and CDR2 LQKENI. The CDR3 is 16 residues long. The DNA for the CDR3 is TGTGCCAGCTCACCACTTGGACAGGGGACTGGAAACACCATATATTTT. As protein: CASSPLGQGTGNTIYF.

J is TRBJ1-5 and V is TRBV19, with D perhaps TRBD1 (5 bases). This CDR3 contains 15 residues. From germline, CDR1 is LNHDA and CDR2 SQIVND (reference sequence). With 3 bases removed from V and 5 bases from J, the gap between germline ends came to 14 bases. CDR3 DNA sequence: TGTGCCAGTAGTATGGGTGACTGGGGGGATCAGCCCCAGCATTTT. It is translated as CASSMGDWGDQPQHF. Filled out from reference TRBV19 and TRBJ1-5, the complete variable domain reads DGGITQSPKYLFRKEGQNVTLSCEQNLNHDAMYWYRQDPGQGLRLIYYSQIVNDFQKGDIAEGYSVSREKKESFPLTVTSAQKNPTAFYLCASSMGDWGDQPQHFGDGTRLSIL.

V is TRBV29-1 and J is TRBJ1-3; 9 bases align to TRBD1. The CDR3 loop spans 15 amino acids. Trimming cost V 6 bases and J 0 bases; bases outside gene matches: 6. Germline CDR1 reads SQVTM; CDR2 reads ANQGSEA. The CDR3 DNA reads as TGCAGCGTCACCGGGACAGGGAACTCTGGAAACACCATATATTTT. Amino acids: CSVTGTGNSGNTIYF.

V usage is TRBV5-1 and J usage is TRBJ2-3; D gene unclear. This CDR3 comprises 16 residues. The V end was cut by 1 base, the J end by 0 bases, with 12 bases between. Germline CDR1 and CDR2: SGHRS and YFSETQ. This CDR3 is CASSLIWARSTDTQYF. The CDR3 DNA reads TGCGCCAGCAGCTTGATATGGGCCCGGAGCACAGATACGCAGTATTTT.

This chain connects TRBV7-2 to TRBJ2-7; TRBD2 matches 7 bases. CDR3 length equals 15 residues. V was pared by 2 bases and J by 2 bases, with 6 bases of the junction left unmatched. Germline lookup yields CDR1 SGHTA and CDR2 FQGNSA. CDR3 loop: CASSLQGGAAYEQYF. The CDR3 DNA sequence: TGTGCCAGCAGCTTACAGGGAGGGGCAGCCTACGAGCAGTACTTC.

The CDR3 sequence: CASSPLTVKGGELFF. CDR3 coding DNA: TGCGCCAGCAGCCCATTGACAGTGAAGGGCGGGGAGCTGTTTTTT. The chain has TRBV5-1 and TRBJ2-2, with a possible D match to TRBD1 (5 bases). Germline V gives CDR1 SGHRS, CDR2 YFSETQ. Trimming cost V 4 bases and J 7 bases, with 17 bases left between them. This CDR3 comprises 15 residues.

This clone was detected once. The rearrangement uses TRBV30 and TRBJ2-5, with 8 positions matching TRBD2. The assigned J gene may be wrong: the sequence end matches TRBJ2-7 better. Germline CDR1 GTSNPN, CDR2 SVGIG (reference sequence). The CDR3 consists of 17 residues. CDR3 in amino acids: CAWSAHWSSGISYEQYF. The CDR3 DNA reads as TGTGCCTGGAGCGCCCATTGGAGTAGCGGGATATCCTACGAGCAGTACTTC.

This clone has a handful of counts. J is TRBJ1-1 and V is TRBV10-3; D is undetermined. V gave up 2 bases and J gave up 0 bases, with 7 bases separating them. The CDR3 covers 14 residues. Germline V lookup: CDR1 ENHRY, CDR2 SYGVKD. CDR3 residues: CAISETGLNTEAFF. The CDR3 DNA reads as TGTGCCATCAGTGAGACCGGTTTGAACACTGAAGCTTTCTTT.

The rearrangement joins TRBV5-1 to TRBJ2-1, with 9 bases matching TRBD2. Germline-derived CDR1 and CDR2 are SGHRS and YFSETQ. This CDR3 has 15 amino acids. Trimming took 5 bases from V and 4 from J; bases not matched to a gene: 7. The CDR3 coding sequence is TGCGCCAGCAGTCTTGGACTAGCGACATACAATGAGCAGTTCTTC. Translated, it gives CASSLGLATYNEQFF.

CDR3 coding DNA: TGTGCCAGCAGTAGAGGACAGGGTCGGGGCACCGGGGAGCTGTTTTTT. Protein product: CASSRGQGRGTGELFF. This rearrangement joins TRBV2 to TRBJ2-2; 8 bases agree with TRBD1. The CDR3 extends over 16 amino acids. Germline V gives CDR1 SNHLY, CDR2 FYNNEI. Trimming removed 5 bases from V and 4 bases from J; junction bases left unmatched: 9. Combining the CDR3 with reference TRBV2 and TRBJ2-2 gives the whole variable domain EPEVTQTPSHQVTQMGQEVILRCVPISNHLYFYWYRQILGQKVEFLVSFYNNEISEKSEIFDDQFSVERPDGSNFTLKIRSTKLEDSAMYFCASSRGQGRGTGELFFGEGSRLTVL.